A single T cell receptor beta chain is shown here with its context. Its specificity is not known. Germline values: CDR1 MGHRA, CDR2 YSYEKL. The germline V and J ends were trimmed by 4 bases and 4 bases, with 17 bases remaining between them. The CDR3 sequence is 16 residues long. These data originate in a study of T-cell memory formation after mild COVID-19. Overall study context: TCR clusters were mostly donor specific. Study-level findings and limits: Clones that got smaller from day 15 to 85 had even CD4/CD8, while clones growing later tipped toward CD4+. Contracting CD4+ clones sat mainly in CM and EM; CD8+ in EMRA. Cross-reactive memory apparently joined, as some responding clones appeared in pre-infection memory.

TCRdb called the 5' RACE reads again in MiXCR, with one record for every CDR3 protein. The repertoire holds over 350,000 distinct CDR3 sequences, with approximately 25% as singletons. This chain connects TRBV4-1 to TRBJ2-1; D might be TRBD2 (7 bases). The receptor's source is an adult woman who had mild COVID-19 (a few samples of this study predate the infection). Cell type and time point are not known. Sequenced material: PBMCs or a T cell subset sorted from them (not recorded which). The DNA of the CDR3 is TGCGCCAGCAGCCTCGGGGGGCCGTCGGTGTACAATGAGCAGTTCTTC. Translated, it gives CASSLGGPSVYNEQFF.